This T cell receptor (beta chain) was identified in a study of cytomegalovirus exposure and HLA in healthy donors. On the study more broadly: The study's early data release held about 85 million unique TCRs from HLA-typed donors.

Looked up from germline, CDR1 is MNHEY and CDR2 is SMNVEV (reference sequence). The V gene end was trimmed by 5 bases and the J gene end by 7 bases; junction bases not matched to a gene: 4. CDR3 length equals 13 residues. Amplification used 60 Vbeta primers and 13 Jbeta primers. Measured with immunoSEQ multiplex PCR; TCRdb has only the in-frame clones, and not every one. The repertoire consists of over 150,000 clones, with 70% to 80% occurring once and the leading ten covering more than 9.5%. The source is a man aged 18 to 35 in good health and CMV-seropositive. The V call is TRBV27, the J call TRBJ1-5; TRBD1 aligns across 8 bases. The sequencing sample was made of PBMCs. CDR3 DNA sequence: TGTGCCAGCAGTCCAGGGGGCTTCCAGCCCCAGCATTTT. The encoded protein is CASSPGGFQPQHF.